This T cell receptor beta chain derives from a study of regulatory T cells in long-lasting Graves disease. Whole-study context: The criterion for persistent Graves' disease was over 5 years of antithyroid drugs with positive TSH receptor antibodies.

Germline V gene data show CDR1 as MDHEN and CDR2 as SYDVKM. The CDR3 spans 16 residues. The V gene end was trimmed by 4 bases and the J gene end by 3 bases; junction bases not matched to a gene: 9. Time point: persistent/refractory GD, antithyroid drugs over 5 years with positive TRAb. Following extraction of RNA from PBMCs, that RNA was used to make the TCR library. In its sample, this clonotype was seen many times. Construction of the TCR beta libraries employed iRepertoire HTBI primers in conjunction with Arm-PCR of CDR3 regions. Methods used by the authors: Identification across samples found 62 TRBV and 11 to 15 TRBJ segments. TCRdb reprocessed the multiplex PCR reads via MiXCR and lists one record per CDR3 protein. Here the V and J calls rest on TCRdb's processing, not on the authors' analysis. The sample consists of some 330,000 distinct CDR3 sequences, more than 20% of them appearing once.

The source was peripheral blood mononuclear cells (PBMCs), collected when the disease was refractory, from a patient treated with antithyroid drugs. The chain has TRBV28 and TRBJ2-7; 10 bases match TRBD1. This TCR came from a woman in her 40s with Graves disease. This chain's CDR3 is CASSSPGTGESYEQYF. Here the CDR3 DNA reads TGTGCCAGCAGTTCACCGGGGACAGGGGAGAGCTACGAGCAGTACTTC.